What follows are 30 T cell receptor beta chains derived from one specimen sequenced in a study of beta chain features in type 1 diabetes. The study's findings and limits: Among patients with Type 1 diabetes, TCRB CDR3s were moderately but significantly shorter in every one of the four CD4+ subsets.

The entirety of the isolated RNA underwent reverse transcription, so expressed TCRB transcripts were sequenced. Some clones are missing from TCRdb's copy, which holds only in-frame ones; the method was immunoSEQ multiplex PCR. Among 150,000 to 200,000 clones listed, around 9.7% were seen once. Their recognized antigens are unknown. The source material was central memory CD4+ T cells from blood. The receptors shown here come from a woman between 25 and 40 years old with type 1 diabetes.

This clone has more than one count but fewer than ten. The chain has TRBV15 and TRBJ2-2; D might be TRBD1 (5 bases). The CDR3 runs to 15 residues. Germline values: CDR1 LNHNV, CDR2 YYDKDF (reference sequence). Trimming removed 5 bases from V and 3 bases from J, with 13 bases in between. The CDR3 bases are TGTGCCACCAGCTATAAGGTGACAGACACCGGGGAGCTGTTTTTT. This encodes CATSYKVTDTGELFF. Complete variable domain (other parts from reference TRBV15 and TRBJ2-2): DAMVIQNPRYQVTQFGKPVTLSCSQTLNHNVMYWYQQKSSQAPKLLFHYYDKDFNNEADTPDNFQSRRPNTSFCFLDIRSPGLGDTAMYLCATSYKVTDTGELFFGEGSRLTVL.

J is TRBJ1-2 and V is TRBV19; TRBD1 agrees at 7 bases. The germline CDR1 and CDR2 sequences are LNHDA and SQIVND (reference sequence). The V and J ends lost 5 bases and 2 bases, in that order; junction bases with no gene match: 2. The CDR3 has 13 residues. CDR3 amino acids: CASSYRGNYGYTF. In DNA, the CDR3 is TGTGCCAGTAGTTACAGGGGAAACTATGGCTACACCTTC.

This clone turned up a few times. The V call is TRBV14, the J call TRBJ2-7; TRBD2 matches at 9 bases. The CDR3 runs 16 residues. V lost 4 bases, J lost 3 bases, and 10 bases stayed unmatched. Per germline, CDR1 SGHDN and CDR2 FVKESK. The CDR3 loop reads CASSPGPGLAGYEQYF. The CDR3 DNA is TGTGCCAGCAGCCCCGGACCGGGACTAGCCGGCTACGAGCAGTACTTC.

The CDR3 coding sequence is TGTGCCAGCAGCCGAGGGACTAGCGAATACAATGAGCAGTTCTTC. Amino acids: CASSRGTSEYNEQFF. The chain uses TRBV4-2 and TRBJ2-1, with 10 bases fitting TRBD2. V lost 4 bases and J lost 4; bases outside the gene matches: 4. CDR1 LGHNA and CDR2 YNFKEQ come from the germline V gene. CDR3 length: 15 amino acids.

In this sample, this clone turned up a few times. In DNA form, the CDR3 reads TGTGCCAGTAGTAATCGGGGACAGGTGTACCAAGAGACCCAGTACTTC. This sequence encodes CASSNRGQVYQETQYF. The J gene is TRBJ2-5, the V gene TRBV19; TRBD1 aligns across 8 bases. This CDR3 has 16 residues. Germline V CDR1 and CDR2: LNHDA, SQIVND (reference sequence). Trimming removed 4 bases from V and 0 bases from J; junction bases left unmatched: 7.

This sequence joins TRBV7-2 and TRBJ2-7; 7 nucleotides match TRBD2. CDR1 and CDR2 (germline): SGHTA, FQGNSA. J gave up 2 bases and V 6 bases, and 7 bases lay outside the gene matches. The CDR3 extends over 14 amino acids. The CDR3 is CASRPSSGPYEQYF. Written as DNA, the CDR3 is TGTGCCAGCAGACCTTCTAGCGGACCCTACGAGCAGTACTTC.

The chain recombines TRBV9 with TRBJ2-1; the match to TRBD2 covers 9 bases. Looked up from germline, CDR1 is SGDLS and CDR2 is YYNGEE. The CDR3 length is 14 residues. V lost 8 bases and J lost 9; bases outside the gene matches: 12. CDR3 protein: CASQTAGGSGEQFF. CDR3 sequence (DNA): TGTGCCAGTCAAACAGCGGGAGGTAGTGGTGAGCAGTTCTTC. Full variable domain (rest looked up from reference TRBV9 and TRBJ2-1): DSGVTQTPKHLITATGQRVTLRCSPRSGDLSVYWYQQSLDQGLQFLIQYYNGEERAKGNILERFSAQQFPDLHSELNLSSLELGDSALYFCASQTAGGSGEQFFGPGTRLTVL.

The chain employs TRBV5-1 and TRBJ2-7; 11 nucleotides align to TRBD2. Germline V gives CDR1 SGHRS, CDR2 YFSETQ. Trimming cost V 7 bases and J 0 bases; bases outside gene matches: 12. CDR3 length: 17 amino acids. The CDR3 loop reads CASRRGASGRPSYEQYF. CDR3 nucleotides: TGCGCCAGCCGGAGGGGGGCTAGCGGGAGGCCCTCCTACGAGCAGTACTTC.

This chain joins TRBV5-1 and TRBJ2-5, with 9 bases that match TRBD1. The CDR3 totals 14 residues. Germline V lookup: CDR1 SGHRS, CDR2 YFSETQ. V shed 4 bases and J 5 bases; nucleotides not matched to a gene: 6. CDR3 sequence reads: CASSGGDRAETQYF. Here the CDR3 DNA reads TGCGCCAGCAGCGGGGGGGACAGGGCTGAGACCCAGTACTTC. The full variable domain, in which reference TRBV5-1 and TRBJ2-5 provide the parts outside the CDR3, is KAGVTQTPRYLIKTRGQQVTLSCSPISGHRSVSWYQQTPGQGLQFLFEYFSETQRNKGNFPGRFSGRQFSNSRSEMNVSTLELGDSALYLCASSGGDRAETQYFGPGTRLLVL.

Details on this clone: The sample has other DNA sequences that encode this CDR3 too. The chain links TRBV5-1 to TRBJ2-1; D not resolved. V was shortened by 2 bases and J by 5 bases, with 5 bases between the two germline ends. The CDR3 spans 12 residues. Per the germline V gene, CDR1 is SGHRS and CDR2 is YFSETQ. The CDR3 bases are TGCGCCAGCAGCTTCCCGGACAATGAGCAGTTCTTC. Protein: CASSFPDNEQFF.

This clone was seen only a few times. The chain has TRBV4-1 and TRBJ1-5; D unclear. The germline CDR1 and CDR2 sequences are MGHRA and YSYEKL. V was trimmed by 1 base and J by 4 bases, leaving 8 bases between them. The CDR3 has 14 residues. CDR3 sequence reads: CASSQVLANQPQHF. The CDR3 DNA follows: TGCGCCAGCAGCCAAGTGTTAGCAAATCAGCCCCAGCATTTT.

This clone was picked up a small number of times. The junction and the germline gene differ at one end; a read error may be behind it. The V and J genes are TRBV7-7 and TRBJ2-5; 10 bases line up with TRBD1. This CDR3 has 15 residues. Germline CDR1 SSHAT, CDR2 FNYEAQ (reference sequence). The CDR3 sequence: CASSLSGTGEETQYF. Written as DNA, the CDR3 is TGTGCTAGCAGCTTGTCGGGGACAGGGGAAGAGACCCAGTACTTC.

There are a few counts of this clone. The chain is built from TRBV4-1 and TRBJ2-7, with 10 bases that match TRBD2. The CDR3 runs to 17 residues. The junction had 10 bases not matched to a gene; V was cut back by 2 bases and J by 3 bases. Germline CDR1 and CDR2: MGHRA and YSYEKL. The chain's CDR3 is CASSQPTSGLVLYEQYF. The CDR3 DNA is TGCGCCAGCAGCCAACCGACTAGCGGGCTGGTTCTCTACGAGCAGTACTTC.

This clone appeared a few times. The CDR3 reads CACKGGNEKLFF. Written as DNA, the CDR3 is TGTGCCTGCAAGGGGGGGAATGAAAAACTGTTTTTT. V is TRBV30 and J is TRBJ1-4; D might be TRBD1 (6 bases). CDR3 length: 12 amino acids. V was shortened by 6 bases and J by 5 bases, with 10 bases between the two germline ends. In germline, CDR1 is GTSNPN, CDR2 SVGIG (reference sequence).

The chain carries TRBV6-1 and TRBJ2-3, with 9 bases identical to TRBD2. Per the germline V gene, CDR1 is MNHNS and CDR2 is SASEGT. This CDR3 region has 14 residues. V shed 8 bases and J 7 bases; nucleotides not matched to a gene: 10. Here the CDR3 DNA reads TGTGCCAGCGGAGATAGCGGGAGTGGTTATACGCAGTATTTT. Its translation: CASGDSGSGYTQYF.

This chain links TRBV11-1 with TRBJ2-1, with D possibly matching TRBD1 (6 bases). This CDR3 is 15 amino acids long. In germline, CDR1 is SGHAT, CDR2 FQDESV (reference sequence). Trimming removed 4 bases at V and 0 bases at J, with 10 bases between. This CDR3 reads CASSSGAYSYNEQFF. CDR3 DNA: TGTGCCAGCAGCTCAGGGGCCTACTCCTACAATGAGCAGTTCTTC.

This clone was seen repeatedly, ten times or more. This chain joins TRBV30 and TRBJ2-2; 7 positions agree with TRBD1. The trim removed 5 bases at V and 0 bases at J, leaving 3 bases unmatched. Germline V gene sequence: CDR1 GTSNPN, CDR2 SVGIG (reference sequence). The CDR3 totals 14 residues. The CDR3, as DNA: TGTGCCTGGGCCGGGACAGCGAACACCGGGGAGCTGTTTTTT. Translating gives CAWAGTANTGELFF.

CDR3 protein: CSVTQGTGTEAFF. For the CDR3, the DNA is TGCAGCGTCACCCAGGGGACGGGCACTGAAGCTTTCTTT. This rearrangement joins TRBV29-1 to TRBJ1-1, with D possibly TRBD1 on 6 matching bases. Trimming took off 6 bases at V and 4 bases at J, with 15 bases between the two ends. The CDR3 has 13 amino acids. CDR1 and CDR2 from the germline V gene are SQVTM and ANQGSEA.

This rearrangement joins TRBV5-1 to TRBJ2-1, with 13 bases aligning to TRBD2. With V trimmed by 3 bases and J by 9 bases, 6 bases remained unmatched. The CDR3 length is 15 residues. CDR1 and CDR2 (germline): SGHRS, YFSETQ. The CDR3: CASSSRTSGSFEQFF. The CDR3 nucleotides are TGCGCCAGCAGCTCTCGGACTAGCGGGAGTTTTGAGCAGTTCTTC.

This clone was recorded a few times. In DNA, the CDR3 is TGTGCCAGCACCGAGCGGAACATTCAGTACTTC. It yields the protein CASTERNIQYF. The genes are TRBV28 and TRBJ2-4, with D maybe TRBD2 (5 bases). Germline lookup yields CDR1 MDHEN and CDR2 SYDVKM. V was trimmed by 7 bases and J by 7 bases, leaving 8 bases between them. CDR3 length: 11 amino acids. The whole variable domain, remainder taken from reference TRBV28 and TRBJ2-4, is DVKVTQSSRYLVKRTGEKVFLECVQDMDHENMFWYRQDPGLGLRLIYFSYDVKMKEKGDIPEGYSVSREKKERFSLILESASTNQTSMYLCASTERNIQYFGAGTRLSVL.

The chain couples TRBV5-1 to TRBJ2-5; a possible D gene is TRBD1 (5 bases). CDR1 SGHRS and CDR2 YFSETQ come from the germline V gene. The CDR3 has 13 amino acids. V shed 7 bases and J shed 0 bases, with 10 bases lying between them. In DNA form, the CDR3 reads TGCGCCAGCGCGACAGAGTACCAAGAGACCCAGTACTTC. Residues: CASATEYQETQYF.

This clone has more than one count but fewer than ten. The chain couples TRBV5-4 to TRBJ2-3; 7 bases are a match to TRBD2. The germline V gene encodes CDR1 SGHNT and CDR2 YYREEE (reference sequence). The CDR3 spans 15 residues. V lost 1 base, J lost 1 base, and 3 bases stayed unmatched. CDR3 coding DNA: TGTGCCAGCAGCTTGTTTGGGGGGGGCACAGATACGCAGTATTTT. Amino acid sequence: CASSLFGGGTDTQYF. Using reference TRBV5-4 and TRBJ2-3 for the parts outside the CDR3, the full variable domain is ETGVTQSPTHLIKTRGQQVTLRCSSQSGHNTVSWYQQALGQGPQFIFQYYREEENGRGNFPPRFSGLQFPNYSSELNVNALELDDSALYLCASSLFGGGTDTQYFGPGTRLTVL.

The rearrangement joins TRBV6-5 to TRBJ2-7, with TRBD2 identical over 14 bases. The ends lost 4 bases at V and 5 bases at J; junction bases unmatched: 4. In germline, CDR1 is MNHEY, CDR2 SVGAGI. The CDR3 loop spans 15 amino acids. CDR3 in DNA: TGTGCCAGCAGTTCGGGACTAGCGGGAGCCAACGAGCAGTACTTC. Its translation: CASSSGLAGANEQYF.

The chain joins TRBV5-1 to TRBJ2-1; 8 bases fit TRBD2. Germline V lookup: CDR1 SGHRS, CDR2 YFSETQ. The length of the CDR3 is 16 residues. The ends lost 0 bases at V and 4 bases at J; junction bases unmatched: 6. CDR3 coding DNA: TGCGCCAGCAGCTTGGAGGGTAGCGGGATATACAATGAGCAGTTCTTC. Translated, it gives CASSLEGSGIYNEQFF.

This rearrangement joins TRBV7-8 to TRBJ2-1; D is uncertain. With 1 base removed from V and 10 bases from J, the gap between germline ends came to 8 bases. The CDR3 sequence is 12 residues long. Germline CDR1 is SGHVS and CDR2 is FQNEAQ. The chain's CDR3 is CASSLEAGEQFF. CDR3 nucleotides: TGTGCCAGCAGCTTAGAAGCCGGGGAGCAGTTCTTC.

The rearrangement joins TRBV5-4 to TRBJ2-3; 8 bases fit TRBD2. The trim removed 0 bases at V and 1 base at J, leaving 4 bases unmatched. The CDR3 runs to 16 residues. Per the germline V gene, CDR1 is SGHNT and CDR2 is YYREEE (reference sequence). The CDR3 DNA sequence: TGTGCCAGCAGCTTGGTCCTGACTAGCGGCACAGATACGCAGTATTTT. It yields the protein CASSLVLTSGTDTQYF. The whole variable domain, remainder taken from reference TRBV5-4 and TRBJ2-3, is ETGVTQSPTHLIKTRGQQVTLRCSSQSGHNTVSWYQQALGQGPQFIFQYYREEENGRGNFPPRFSGLQFPNYSSELNVNALELDDSALYLCASSLVLTSGTDTQYFGPGTRLTVL.

This clone has a handful of counts. The chain combines TRBV10-3 with TRBJ2-1; the match to TRBD1 covers 8 bases. Germline V gene lookup returns CDR1 ENHRY and CDR2 SYGVKD. The V segment lost 6 bases and the J segment 3 bases; nucleotides outside the gene matches: 10. The CDR3 covers 16 residues. CDR3 sequence (DNA): TGTGCCATCAGAGACGACACAGGGGGAAACTACAATGAGCAGTTCTTC. As protein: CAIRDDTGGNYNEQFF.

This chain joins TRBV15 and TRBJ1-5, with D unresolved. The CDR3 sequence is 15 residues long. CDR1 is LNHNV, CDR2 YYDKDF, per germline (reference sequence). The germline V and J ends were trimmed by 1 base and 7 bases, with 14 bases remaining between them. The chain's CDR3 is CATSRGTREAQPQHF. The CDR3 DNA is TGTGCCACCAGCAGAGGTACGAGGGAGGCCCAGCCCCAGCATTTT.

This clone was picked up a small number of times. V usage is TRBV2 and J usage is TRBJ2-5; 11 bases match TRBD1. Unmatched junction bases numbered 2, after V lost 4 bases and J lost 1 base. The CDR3 runs to 15 residues. CDR1 and CDR2 from the germline V gene are SNHLY and FYNNEI. As DNA, the CDR3 is TGTGCCAGCAGTGCCGGGACAGGGGGCCAAGAGACCCAGTACTTC. Protein sequence: CASSAGTGGQETQYF.

This clone was seen a few times. The genes are TRBV28 and TRBJ1-1; TRBD1 might be the D (5 bases). Germline V gene sequence: CDR1 MDHEN, CDR2 SYDVKM. The V gene lost 3 bases and the J gene lost 4 bases, with 18 bases spanning the gap. The CDR3 is 16 amino acids. Written as DNA, the CDR3 is TGTGCCAGCAGTTTGCATGCTGGGGACTCGGGCACTGAAGCTTTCTTT. Translating it yields CASSLHAGDSGTEAFF.